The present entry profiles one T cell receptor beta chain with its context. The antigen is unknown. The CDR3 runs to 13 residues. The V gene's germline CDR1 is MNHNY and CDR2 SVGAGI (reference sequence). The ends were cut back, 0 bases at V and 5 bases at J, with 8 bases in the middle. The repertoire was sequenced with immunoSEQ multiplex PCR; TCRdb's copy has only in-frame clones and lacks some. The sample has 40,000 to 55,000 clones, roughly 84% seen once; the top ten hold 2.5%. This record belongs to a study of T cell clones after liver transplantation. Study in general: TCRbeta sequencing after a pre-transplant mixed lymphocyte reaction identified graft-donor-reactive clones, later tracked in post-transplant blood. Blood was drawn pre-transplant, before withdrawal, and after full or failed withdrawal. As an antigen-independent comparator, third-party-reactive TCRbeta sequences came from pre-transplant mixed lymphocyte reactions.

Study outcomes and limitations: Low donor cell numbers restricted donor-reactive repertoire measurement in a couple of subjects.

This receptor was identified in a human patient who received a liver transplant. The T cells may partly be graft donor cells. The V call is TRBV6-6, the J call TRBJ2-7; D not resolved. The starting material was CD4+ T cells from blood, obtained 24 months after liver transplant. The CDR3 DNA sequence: TGTGCCAGCAGTTACTCGTATATTAACGAGCAGTACTTC. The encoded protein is CASSYSYINEQYF.